Listed below are T cell receptor beta chains from one sample, sequenced in a study of cytotoxic CD8 clonotypes in ibrutinib-treated CLL. The repertoire was sequenced with immunoSEQ multiplex PCR; TCRdb's copy has only in-frame clones and lacks some. The top ten hold around 10% of the sample, which has about 40,000 clones, just over 70% seen once. This sample comprised PBMCs, obtained at disease progression, from a patient treated with ibrutinib. All receptors come from a human donor with chronic lymphocytic leukemia. CDR3s include the opening cysteine and the closing phenylalanine or tryptophan. The D gene is left open where the match is weak. Expanded clones are given a class, and other clones once, few, many or no size at all.

j_call,d_call,v_call,clone_size,cdr3_length,cdr3_nt,cdr3_aa
TRBJ1-1,NA,TRBV5-4,NA,15,TGTGCCAGCAGCTTGGATCCGGGGAGAAACACTGAAGCTTTCTTT,CASSLDPGRNTEAFF
TRBJ2-7,TRBD2,TRBV19,NA,14,TGTGCCAGTAGTACGGCTAGCGGGTCCTACGAGCAGTACTTC,CASSTASGSYEQYF
TRBJ2-7,TRBD2,TRBV7-6,once,16,TGTGCCAGCAGCTTAGGGCCGGGACTAGCGGAATACGAGCAGTACTTC,CASSLGPGLAEYEQYF
TRBJ2-2,NA,TRBV5-1,NA,15,TGCGCCAGCAGCTTGGTTGGCACTAACACCGGGGAGCTGTTTTTT,CASSLVGTNTGELFF
TRBJ2-3,NA,TRBV6-5,NA,14,TGTGCCAGCAGTTACTCAGCGCATGCAGATACGCAGTATTTT,CASSYSAHADTQYF
TRBJ1-1,NA,TRBV18,NA,14,TGTGCCAGCTCACCACCAGCCATGAACACTGAAGCTTTCTTT,CASSPPAMNTEAFF
TRBJ1-6,NA,TRBV10-3,NA,14,TGTGCCATCAGTAGAGGGGGGTCGGGCTCACCCCTCCACTTT,CAISRGGSGSPLHF
TRBJ2-3,NA,TRBV15,NA,16,TGTGCCACCAGCAGAGATCGGAGTGGGGGGCCAGATACGCAGTATTTT,CATSRDRSGGPDTQYF
TRBJ1-1,NA,TRBV30,few,11,TGTGCCTGGAGTGTAATCACTGAAGCTTTCTTT,CAWSVITEAFF
TRBJ2-2,TRBD1,TRBV19,few,14,TGTGCCAGTAGTGCGGGACAGGCTGCCGGGGAGCTGTTTTTT,CASSAGQAAGELFF
TRBJ1-6,NA,TRBV23-1,few,15,TGCGCCAGCAGTCCTCCCAAGGGCCCCTGCTCACCCCTCCACTTT,CASSPPKGPCSPLHF
TRBJ2-1,NA,TRBV5-4,NA,13,TGTGCCAGCAGCTTGGACCCGCAGGTTAAGCAGTTCTTC,CASSLDPQVKQFF
TRBJ2-2,TRBD2,TRBV29-1,few,15,TGCAGCGTTGAGGTACTAGCGGGGGACACCGGGGAGCTGTTTTTT,CSVEVLAGDTGELFF
TRBJ2-3,NA,TRBV11-3,NA,14,TGTGCCAGCAGCTTAGGAGGGGTGACAGATACGCAGTATTTT,CASSLGGVTDTQYF
TRBJ2-7,TRBD1,TRBV11-1,NA,14,TGTGCCAGCAGCCTAGGGGACAGGCCCAGCGAGCAGTACTTC,CASSLGDRPSEQYF
TRBJ1-1,NA,TRBV28,NA,14,TGTGCCAGCAGGCAGGGGCCCGCCGGCACTGAAGCTTTCTTT,CASRQGPAGTEAFF
TRBJ2-2,NA,TRBV13,NA,16,TGTGCCAGCAGCTCCTTTCGACAGGTTAACACCGGGGAGCTGTTTTTT,CASSSFRQVNTGELFF
TRBJ2-1,TRBD2,TRBV4-1,few,14,TGCGCCAGCAGCCAAGACATAGCGGGGAATGAGCAGTTCTTC,CASSQDIAGNEQFF
TRBJ2-5,TRBD2,TRBV6-6,NA,13,TGTGCCACCATAGCGGGGGGGCTAGAGACCCAGTACTTC,CATIAGGLETQYF
TRBJ1-2,TRBD1,TRBV6-5,NA,16,TGTGCCAGCAGTTACGGGACAGGTATAAGAAGCTATGGCTACACCTTC,CASSYGTGIRSYGYTF
TRBJ2-5,NA,TRBV20-1,NA,10,TGCAGTGCTCTAGAGGAGGCCCAGTACTTC,CSALEEAQYF
TRBJ2-2,TRBD2,TRBV9,NA,16,TGTGCCAGCAGCGTAGGATGGTTGGGAGGGCACGGGGAGCTGTTTTTT,CASSVGWLGGHGELFF
TRBJ1-1,TRBD1,TRBV28,NA,15,TGTGCCAGCGGAACTCCCTACAGGGGTGGCACTGAAGCTTTCTTT,CASGTPYRGGTEAFF
TRBJ1-2,NA,TRBV2,NA,14,TGTGCCAGCAGTGAAGCGCACGAGAACTATGGCTACACCTTC,CASSEAHENYGYTF
TRBJ1-2,NA,TRBV28,few,11,TGTGCCAGCAGTTCCTATAATGGCTACACCTTC,CASSSYNGYTF
TRBJ2-7,TRBD2,TRBV5-1,NA,14,TGCGCCAGCAGCCCGGGACTAGCGGGAGGTGCGCAGTACTTC,CASSPGLAGGAQYF
TRBJ2-7,TRBD1,TRBV5-1,NA,13,TGCGCCTCTCGACAGGGGGTCTCCTACGAGCAGTACTTC,CASRQGVSYEQYF
TRBJ1-4,TRBD1,TRBV5-1,NA,16,TGCGCCAGCAGCTCCGGACAGGGGGCAACTAATGAAAAACTGTTTTTT,CASSSGQGATNEKLFF
TRBJ2-4,NA,TRBV2,NA,12,TGTGCCAGCAGTGAAGGAGGGGACATTCAGTACTTC,CASSEGGDIQYF
TRBJ1-5,TRBD1,TRBV19,NA,15,TGTGCCAGTAGCGGGGGACAGGGGGTCTTTCAGCCCCAGCATTTT,CASSGGQGVFQPQHF
TRBJ2-7,NA,TRBV14,NA,12,TGTGCCAGCAGCGTTGGGGGTTACGAGCAGTACTTC,CASSVGGYEQYF
TRBJ2-3,NA,TRBV6-6,NA,13,TGTGCCAGCAGTGGACTAGGGGGGGATACGCAGTATTTT,CASSGLGGDTQYF